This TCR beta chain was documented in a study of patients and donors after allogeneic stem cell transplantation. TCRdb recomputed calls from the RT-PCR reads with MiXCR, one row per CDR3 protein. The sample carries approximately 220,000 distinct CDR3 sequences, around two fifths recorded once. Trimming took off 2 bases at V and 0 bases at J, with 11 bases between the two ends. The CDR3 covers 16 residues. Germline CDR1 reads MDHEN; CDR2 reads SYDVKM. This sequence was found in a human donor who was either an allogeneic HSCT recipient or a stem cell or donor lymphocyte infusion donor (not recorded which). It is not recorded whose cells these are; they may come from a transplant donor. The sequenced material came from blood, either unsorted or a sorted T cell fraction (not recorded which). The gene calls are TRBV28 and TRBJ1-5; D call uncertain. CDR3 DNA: TGTGCCAGCAGTTTAGGCTACGGGTTTAGCAATCAGCCCCAGCATTTT. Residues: CASSLGYGFSNQPQHF.